This note documents a single T cell receptor beta chain sequence. Libraries were prepared by immunoSEQ multiplex PCR; TCRdb keeps only in-frame clonotypes and omits some of them. This sample has over 90,000 clones, with approximately 87% found just once. This CDR3 is built from 14 residues. CDR1 MNHEY and CDR2 SVGEGT come from the germline V gene. The V and J ends lost 6 bases and 5 bases, in that order; junction bases with no gene match: 8. This entry comes from a study of blood T cell repertoires in COVID-19. On the study more broadly: PBMCs, B-cell-depleted T cells, or T cells were the source of the cDNA or gDNA that made up the material.

The sequencing sample was made of peripheral blood. This receptor was identified in a human donor in a cohort sampled during active or convalescent COVID-19. V gene TRBV6-2 or TRBV6-3 combines with J gene TRBJ1-1, with TRBD1 matching 8 bases. The CDR3 loop reads CASRPTGGGTEAFF. The CDR3 DNA reads TGTGCCAGCAGACCTACAGGGGGAGGGACTGAAGCTTTCTTT.